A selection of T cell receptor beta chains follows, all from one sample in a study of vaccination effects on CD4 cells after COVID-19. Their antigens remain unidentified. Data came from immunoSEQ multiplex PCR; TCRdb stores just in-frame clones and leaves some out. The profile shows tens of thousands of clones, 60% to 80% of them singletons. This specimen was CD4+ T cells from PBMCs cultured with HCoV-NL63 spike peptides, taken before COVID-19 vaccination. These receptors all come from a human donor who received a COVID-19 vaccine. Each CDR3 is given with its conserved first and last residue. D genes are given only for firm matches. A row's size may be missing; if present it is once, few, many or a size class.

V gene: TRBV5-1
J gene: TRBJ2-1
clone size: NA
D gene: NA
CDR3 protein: CASSDRDGIYNEQFF
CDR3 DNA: TGCGCCAGCAGCGACCGGGACGGTATATACAATGAGCAGTTCTTC

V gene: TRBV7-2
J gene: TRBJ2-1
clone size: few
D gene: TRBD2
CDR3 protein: CASSFPRTSGDYNEQFF
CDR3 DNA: TGTGCCAGCAGCTTCCCCAGGACTAGCGGGGACTACAATGAGCAGTTCTTC

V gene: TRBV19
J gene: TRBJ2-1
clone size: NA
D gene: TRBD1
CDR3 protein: CASSAQGQEVYNEQFF
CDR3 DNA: TGTGCCAGTAGTGCGCAGGGACAGGAGGTCTACAATGAGCAGTTCTTC

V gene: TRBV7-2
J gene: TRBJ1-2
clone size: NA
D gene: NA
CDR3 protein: CASTLGEGTYGYTF
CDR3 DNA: TGTGCCAGCACCCTAGGTGAGGGGACCTATGGCTACACCTTC

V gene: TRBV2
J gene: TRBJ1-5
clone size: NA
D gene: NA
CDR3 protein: CASSDFRGNQPQHF
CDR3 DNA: TGTGCCAGCAGTGATTTTAGGGGTAATCAGCCCCAGCATTTT

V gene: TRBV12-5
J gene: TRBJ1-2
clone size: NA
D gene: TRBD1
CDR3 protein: CASGLTPAGGVPGYTF
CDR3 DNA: TGTGCTAGTGGTTTGACCCCGGCAGGGGGCGTCCCTGGCTACACCTTC

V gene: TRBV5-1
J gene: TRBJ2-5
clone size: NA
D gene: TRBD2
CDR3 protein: CASSPPGLAGGPETQYF
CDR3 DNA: TGCGCCAGCAGCCCACCAGGGCTAGCGGGGGGGCCAGAGACCCAGTACTTC

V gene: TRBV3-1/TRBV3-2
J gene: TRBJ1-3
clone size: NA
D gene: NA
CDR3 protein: CASSQDGTGRNTIYF
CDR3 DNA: TGTGCCAGCAGCCAAGATGGAACAGGACGAAACACCATATATTTT

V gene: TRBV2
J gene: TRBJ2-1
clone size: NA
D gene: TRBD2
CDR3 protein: CASSEGAGGKNEQFF
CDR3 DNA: TGTGCCAGCAGTGAAGGGGCGGGGGGCAAAAATGAGCAGTTCTTC

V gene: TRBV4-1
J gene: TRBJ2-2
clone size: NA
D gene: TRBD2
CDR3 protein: CASSQNPGGTGELFF
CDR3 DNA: TGCGCCAGCAGCCAAAATCCGGGGGGGACCGGGGAGCTGTTTTTT

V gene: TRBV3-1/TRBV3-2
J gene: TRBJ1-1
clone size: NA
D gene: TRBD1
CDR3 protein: CASSPSTGGEGEAFF
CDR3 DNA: TGTGCCAGCAGCCCTTCAACAGGGGGCGAGGGTGAAGCTTTCTTT

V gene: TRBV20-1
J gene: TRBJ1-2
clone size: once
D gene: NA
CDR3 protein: CSASTSQGSAGYTF
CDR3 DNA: TGCAGTGCTAGTACGTCTCAGGGTTCGGCTGGCTACACCTTC

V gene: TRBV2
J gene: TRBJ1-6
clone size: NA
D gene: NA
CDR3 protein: CASTLNIRRLIGSPLHF
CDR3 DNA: TGTGCCAGCACTCTAAATATCAGGAGGTTAATAGGGTCACCCCTCCACTTT

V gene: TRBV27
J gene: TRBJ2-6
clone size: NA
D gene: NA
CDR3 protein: CASSLFSGSDSGANVLTF
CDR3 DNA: TGTGCCAGCAGTTTATTCTCGGGGTCAGACTCTGGGGCCAACGTCCTGACTTTC

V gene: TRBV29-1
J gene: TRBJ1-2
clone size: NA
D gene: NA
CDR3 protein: CSVRRPGRGYTF
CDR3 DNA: TGCAGCGTTCGGCGTCCGGGCCGTGGCTACACCTTC

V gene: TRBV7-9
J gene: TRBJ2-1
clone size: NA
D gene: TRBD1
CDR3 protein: CASSQTQGSSYNEQFF
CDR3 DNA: TGTGCCAGCAGCCAGACACAGGGGAGCTCCTACAATGAGCAGTTCTTC